This T cell receptor (beta chain) was documented in a study of blood T cell repertoires in COVID-19. For the study at large: Both acute and convalescent COVID-19 samples were obtained from the United States, Italy and Spain. PBMCs, B-cell-depleted T cells, or T cells provided the cDNA or gDNA that made up the material.

In the authors' methods: It was from reference gene primer amplification that nucleated cell counts were estimated. Some clones are missing from TCRdb's copy, which holds only in-frame ones; the method was immunoSEQ multiplex PCR. D and trimming were read from the DNA, whereas the V and J calls and clone size are those reported in that table. The table records tens of thousands of clones, 80% to 85% of them present only once. V lost 6 bases and J lost 1, with 12 bases in between. The CDR3 is 14 amino acids. CDR1 MNHNY and CDR2 SVGAGI come from the germline V gene (reference sequence). This TCR was recovered from a woman in her sixties or seventies with acute or convalescent COVID-19. The sample taken for sequencing was peripheral blood. The chain links TRBV6-6 to TRBJ1-1; D is perhaps TRBD1 (5 bases). CDR3 region: CASSPLGGNTEAFF. CDR3 DNA: TGTGCCAGCAGCCCATTGGGGGGGAACACTGAAGCTTTCTTT.